This passage covers 25 T cell receptor beta chains from one sample sequenced in a study of identical twins. One entry per CDR3 protein, called by TCRdb with MiXCR from the 5' RACE reads. The sample lists 550,000 to 700,000 distinct CDR3 sequences, 21% seen once, with about 4.5% in the top ten. The same sample was also studied in work on T cells expressing NK-cell markers.

What was sequenced was PBMCs. The receptors here all came from a woman aged 18-30 years in good health.

The chain combines TRBV5-1 with TRBJ2-7, with D possibly matching TRBD2 (6 bases). Germline CDR1 and CDR2: SGHRS and YFSETQ. The V gene lost 4 bases and the J gene lost 0 bases, with 14 bases spanning the gap. The CDR3 spans 15 residues. The CDR3 here is CASSIKRALSYEQYF. The CDR3 DNA is TGCGCCAGCAGCATCAAGCGGGCGCTCTCCTACGAGCAGTACTTC.

This clonotype showed up just a few times. This chain uses TRBV3-1 with TRBJ2-1; D not certain. The CDR3 sequence is 13 residues long. Trimming took off 1 base at V and 7 bases at J, with 8 bases between the two ends. The germline V gene has CDR1 LGHDT and CDR2 YNNKEL (reference sequence). DNA of the CDR3: TGTGCCAGCAGCCAAGGGCGTTCTAATGAGCAGTTCTTC. Residues: CASSQGRSNEQFF.

This chain joins TRBV10-1 and TRBJ2-2, with D unresolved. There are 13 residues in the CDR3. V was cut by 6 bases and J by 6 bases, with 11 bases left in between. Germline V gene sequence: CDR1 WNHNN, CDR2 SYGVQD (reference sequence). CDR3 region: CASSLTAPGELFF. The CDR3 region has the DNA TGCGCCAGCAGCCTTACAGCCCCCGGGGAGCTGTTTTTT.

V usage is TRBV12-3 or TRBV12-4 and J usage is TRBJ2-1; D uncertain. The CDR3 extends over 14 amino acids. Trimming took 2 bases from V and 1 from J, leaving 6 bases between them. The CDR3 DNA follows: TGTGCCAGCAGTTTAATCGGGTCCTACAATGAGCAGTTCTTC. Translation gives CASSLIGSYNEQFF.

The chain carries TRBV6-6 and TRBJ2-1; maybe TRBD1 (6 bases). This CDR3 has 17 residues. V shed 7 bases and J shed 9 bases, with 28 bases lying between them. Germline V gene data show CDR1 as MNHNY and CDR2 as SVGAGI (reference sequence). The CDR3 DNA reads as TGTGCCAGCACCAAACAGGTAGCGTGGGGGCCTGGTAGTGAGCAGTTCTTC. It is translated as CASTKQVAWGPGSEQFF.

The chain links TRBV12-3 or TRBV12-4 to TRBJ1-1; the D is unclear. Deletions cut 10 bases from V and 5 bases from J, with 17 bases between. This CDR3 is 13 amino acids long. The CDR3 protein is CAITSVRFTEAFF. The CDR3 DNA reads as TGTGCCATTACGTCGGTAAGGTTTACTGAAGCTTTCTTT.

This clonotype was detected many times. This rearrangement joins TRBV2 to TRBJ1-1; D remains unclear. V was clipped by 4 bases and J by 4 bases, with 10 bases between them. This CDR3 is 13 amino acids long. CDR1 is SNHLY, CDR2 FYNNEI, per germline. Written as DNA, the CDR3 is TGTGCCAGCAGTGTCCGGGAGGGCACTGAAGCTTTCTTT. Amino acids: CASSVREGTEAFF. The whole variable domain, filled in from reference TRBV2 and TRBJ1-1, reads EPEVTQTPSHQVTQMGQEVILRCVPISNHLYFYWYRQILGQKVEFLVSFYNNEISEKSEIFDDQFSVERPDGSNFTLKIRSTKLEDSAMYFCASSVREGTEAFFGQGTRLTVV.

The chain is built from TRBV4-3 and TRBJ2-1, with 14 bases identical to TRBD2. Germline CDR1 reads LGHNA; CDR2 reads YSLEER. With 3 bases clipped from V and 7 bases from J, the junction kept 8 bases outside the gene matches. The CDR3 spans 17 residues. The CDR3 DNA reads as TGCGCCAGCAGCCAGGGGGCCGGGACTAGCGGGAGAAATGAGCAGTTCTTC. Translating gives CASSQGAGTSGRNEQFF.

This clonotype was detected a few times. The chain links TRBV20-1 to TRBJ2-7, with 7 positions matching TRBD1. Germline V gene data show CDR1 as DFQATT and CDR2 as SNEGSKA (reference sequence). V shed 2 bases and J 6 bases; nucleotides not matched to a gene: 13. The CDR3 is 15 amino acids. CDR3 nucleotide sequence: TGCAGTGCTAGATTGGACAACAGGGGTTCCGGCGAGCAGTACTTC. It specifies CSARLDNRGSGEQYF.

The table lists this clonotype with a few counts. This chain connects TRBV9 to TRBJ2-7; 8 bases agree with TRBD2. Germline V gene lookup returns CDR1 SGDLS and CDR2 YYNGEE. This CDR3 spans 15 amino acids. J gave up 3 bases and V 2 bases, and 7 bases lay outside the gene matches. The CDR3 loop reads CASSVTAGARYEQYF. CDR3 DNA sequence: TGTGCCAGCAGCGTTACAGCGGGGGCGCGCTACGAGCAGTACTTC.

The chain joins TRBV20-1 to TRBJ1-1; a possible D gene is TRBD1 (5 bases). V lost 3 bases and J lost 4, with 12 bases in between. This CDR3 has 13 amino acids. Germline loops: CDR1 DFQATT, CDR2 SNEGSKA (reference sequence). Here the CDR3 reads CSARTPGPTEAFF. The CDR3 nucleotides read TGCAGTGCTAGGACCCCGGGACCCACTGAAGCTTTCTTT.

This clonotype came up a few times. The V call is TRBV29-1, the J call TRBJ2-3; 7 bases are shared with TRBD1. The germline V gene encodes CDR1 SQVTM and CDR2 ANQGSEA. The CDR3 extends over 12 amino acids. V was pared by 6 bases and J by 6 bases, with 6 bases of the junction left unmatched. The CDR3 sequence is CSVNRDSDTQYF. The CDR3 coding sequence is TGCAGCGTGAACCGGGACAGCGATACGCAGTATTTT.

V usage is TRBV5-1 and J usage is TRBJ2-6, with TRBD1 matching over 10 bases. CDR3 length: 17 residues. CDR1 and CDR2 (germline): SGHRS, YFSETQ. V dropped 2 bases and J dropped 0; count of bases not matched to a gene: 2. CDR3 loop: CASSFRDRGSGANVLTF. For the CDR3, the DNA is TGCGCCAGCAGCTTCCGGGACAGGGGCTCTGGGGCCAACGTCCTGACTTTC.

This clonotype came up many times. The rearrangement links TRBV20-1 to TRBJ2-3, with D hard to call. Germline V gene data show CDR1 as DFQATT and CDR2 as SNEGSKA (reference sequence). The CDR3 runs to 13 residues. Trimming cost V 3 bases and J 2 bases, with 9 bases left between them. In DNA, the CDR3 is TGCAGTGCTAGTCCCAGAATCACAGATACGCAGTATTTT. It encodes CSASPRITDTQYF.

This clonotype has just a few counts. The chain uses TRBV20-1 and TRBJ2-7; 7 bases are shared with TRBD1. This CDR3 contains 12 residues. The germline CDR1 and CDR2 sequences are DFQATT and SNEGSKA (reference sequence). V lost 5 bases, J lost 3 bases, and 4 bases stayed unmatched. The CDR3 coding sequence is TGCAGTGCTCAGTGGGACAGCTACGAGCAGTACTTC. The encoded protein is CSAQWDSYEQYF.

Comment on this clonotype: The limits of the CDR3 on the DNA are not certain, so only TCRdb's listed CDR3 is given. The chain is built from TRBV10-3 and TRBJ2-5; TRBD1 was called by the table and not checked on the DNA. Both ends counted, the CDR3 spans 15 residues. Germline values: CDR1 ENHRY, CDR2 SYGVKD. CDR3: CAISVGTGTARNSYF.

The chain links TRBV6-2 or TRBV6-3 to TRBJ2-1; D is possibly TRBD1 or TRBD2 (6 bases each). Germline V gives CDR1 MNHEY, CDR2 SVGEGT. Trimming stripped 0 bases from V and 10 bases from J, with 16 bases between. The CDR3 sequence is 15 residues long. CDR3 loop: CASSYSGMGGVEQFF. For the CDR3, the DNA is TGTGCCAGCAGTTACTCGGGCATGGGGGGCGTGGAGCAGTTCTTC.

This clonotype came up a few times. The rearrangement joins TRBV6-1 to TRBJ2-7; either TRBD1 or TRBD2 may supply D (6 bases each). The V gene's germline CDR1 is MNHNS and CDR2 SASEGT. The CDR3 spans 15 residues. Between the trimmed V and J ends, which lost 5 bases and 6 bases, there was a span of 20 bases. The DNA for the CDR3 is TGTGCCAGCAGTCGGGGGCCGGAGGGTGGGAGCGAGCAGTACTTC. This codes for CASSRGPEGGSEQYF.

V and J are TRBV6-5 and TRBJ2-3, with 11 positions matching TRBD1. The CDR3 contains 12 residues. CDR1 is MNHEY, CDR2 SVGAGI, per germline. V lost 2 bases, J lost 14 bases, and 3 bases stayed unmatched. Written as DNA, the CDR3 is TGTGCCAGCAGTTACGGACAGGGGGCTCTGTATTTT. This codes for CASSYGQGALYF.

This clonotype was counted a few times. The chain employs TRBV6-5 and TRBJ2-7; 8 nucleotides agree with TRBD1. V trimming: 2 bases; J trimming: 5 bases; junction bases outside the gene matches: 2. The CDR3 is 13 residues long. Germline-derived CDR1 and CDR2 are MNHEY and SVGAGI. The CDR3 loop is CASSYTGGNEQYF. DNA of the CDR3: TGTGCCAGCAGTTACACAGGGGGTAACGAGCAGTACTTC.

The V gene is TRBV12-3 or TRBV12-4, the J gene TRBJ2-2, with D uncertain. This CDR3 has 16 residues. Trimming left V 1 base short and J 3 bases short, with 12 bases between. CDR3 in amino acids: CASSLVEKDYTGELFF. The CDR3, as DNA: TGTGCCAGCAGTTTAGTCGAGAAGGATTACACCGGGGAGCTGTTTTTT.

The chain joins TRBV7-2 to TRBJ1-5; 8 positions match TRBD1. The length of the CDR3 is 15 residues. V gave up 5 bases and J gave up 4 bases; unmatched junction bases: 7. Per germline, CDR1 SGHTA and CDR2 FQGNSA. This CDR3 is CASSPRTGMNQPQHF. The DNA of the CDR3 is TGTGCCAGCAGCCCCCGGACAGGGATGAATCAGCCCCAGCATTTT.

The genes are TRBV5-1 and TRBJ1-1; possible D gene TRBD1, 5 bases. Germline CDR1 and CDR2: SGHRS and YFSETQ. The CDR3 spans 15 residues. The V end was cut by 2 bases, the J end by 2 bases, with 13 bases between. CDR3 sequence: CASSFLGDQNTEAFF. CDR3 nucleotide sequence: TGCGCCAGCAGCTTTTTAGGGGACCAAAACACTGAAGCTTTCTTT.

The genes are TRBV6-2 or TRBV6-3 and TRBJ2-3; tentative D call: TRBD2 (6 bases). V lost 8 bases to trimming and J lost 6 bases, with 18 bases between them. The CDR3 loop spans 14 amino acids. The germline V gene encodes CDR1 MNHEY and CDR2 SVGEGT. CDR3 sequence (DNA): TGTGCCAGCTGCGGCGGGATGACGTCGGATACGCAGTATTTT. It codes for CASCGGMTSDTQYF.

The chain links TRBV11-3 to TRBJ2-2; D is unresolved. Trimming pared 5 bases from V and 6 bases from J, leaving 10 bases between. The CDR3 length is 13 residues. From germline, CDR1 is SGHNT and CDR2 YENEEA. CDR3 residues: CASSPPKAGELFF. The CDR3 region has the DNA TGTGCCAGCAGCCCGCCGAAGGCCGGGGAGCTGTTTTTT. The full variable domain, its missing parts supplied by reference TRBV11-3 and TRBJ2-2, is EAGVVQSPRYKIIEKKQPVAFWCNPISGHNTLYWYLQNLGQGPELLIRYENEEAVDDSQLPKDRFSAERLKGVDSTLKIQPAELGDSAVYLCASSPPKAGELFFGEGSRLTVL.